This entry lists 19 T cell receptor beta chains sequenced from one sample in a study of OX40 agonist ivuxolimab in advanced cancers. The assay was immunoSEQ multiplex PCR, and TCRdb's table has in-frame clones only and misses some. The top ten hold around 5.8% of the sample, which has 96,000 or so clones, around 80% seen once. The sample in question was CD4+ or CD8+ T cells sorted from blood, obtained in a trial of the OX40 agonist ivuxolimab. The receptors originated from an adult with an advanced solid tumor such as melanoma, head and neck, liver or kidney cancer.

Written as DNA, the CDR3 is TGCAGCGTCGGAAGGAGGGCCGGGGATACGCAGTATTTT. Its translation is CSVGRRAGDTQYF. The J gene is TRBJ2-3, the V gene TRBV29-1, with TRBD2 as a possible D gene (6 bases). Trimming pared 6 bases from V and 6 bases from J, leaving 16 bases between. Per the germline V gene, CDR1 is SQVTM and CDR2 is ANQGSEA. The CDR3 contains 13 residues.

The chain has TRBV4-3 and TRBJ1-5; 7 nucleotides match TRBD1. The CDR3 is 15 residues long. Trimming cost V 0 bases and J 4 bases; bases outside gene matches: 3. Germline CDR1 is LGHNA and CDR2 is YSLEER. The CDR3 region is CASSQDLQGNQPQHF. The DNA of the CDR3 is TGCGCCAGCAGCCAAGATTTACAGGGGAATCAGCCCCAGCATTTT.

The sample holds one count of this clone. The chain is built from TRBV5-1 and TRBJ1-2, with D hard to call. Germline V CDR1 and CDR2: SGHRS, YFSETQ. V lost 5 bases and J 5 bases, leaving 13 bases between the germline ends. CDR3 length: 13 amino acids. The CDR3 protein is CASRVGGVYGYTF. The DNA of the CDR3 is TGCGCCAGCAGGGTCGGAGGCGTGTATGGCTACACCTTC.

V is TRBV21-1 and J is TRBJ2-3. TRBV21-1 is a listed pseudogene. This CDR3 is 16 amino acids long. The CDR3 spells CASSKAPSQAADTQYF. CDR3 bases: TGTGCCAGCAGCAAAGCACCGAGTCAGGCGGCAGATACGCAGTATTTT.

This chain links TRBV6-5 with TRBJ2-7, with TRBD2 identical over 8 bases. Per germline, CDR1 MNHEY and CDR2 SVGAGI. The CDR3 has 14 residues. Trimming took 2 bases from V and 6 from J; bases not matched to a gene: 6. CDR3 DNA sequence: TGTGCCAGCAGTTACCCTGAACGGGGGGGCGAGCAGTACTTC. It codes for CASSYPERGGEQYF.

This chain links TRBV6-6 with TRBJ2-7; 7 positions match TRBD1. Trimming at V came to 6 bases and at J to 2 bases, leaving 4 bases not matched to a gene. The CDR3 covers 13 residues. CDR1 and CDR2 from the germline V gene are MNHNY and SVGAGI (reference sequence). The CDR3 protein is CASSHRGTYEQYF. Written as DNA, the CDR3 is TGTGCCAGCAGCCACAGGGGTACCTACGAGCAGTACTTC.

CDR3 sequence reads: CASTPDRSYNSPLHF. The CDR3 DNA reads as TGTGCCAGCACCCCCGACAGGAGCTATAATTCACCCCTCCACTTT. This chain connects TRBV9 to TRBJ1-6, with D maybe TRBD1 (6 bases). V lost 6 bases, J lost 3 bases, and 13 bases lay in between. There are 15 residues in the CDR3. Looked up from germline, CDR1 is SGDLS and CDR2 is YYNGEE.

The chain uses TRBV5-6 and TRBJ1-5; D is unclear. The V and J ends lost 1 base and 5 bases respectively, with 7 bases between them. This CDR3 is built from 13 residues. Per germline, CDR1 SGHDT and CDR2 YYEEEE. The CDR3 here is CASSLTSYQPQHF. The CDR3 region has the DNA TGTGCCAGCAGCTTGACAAGTTATCAGCCCCAGCATTTT. The variable domain in full, completed from reference TRBV5-6 and TRBJ1-5, reads DAGVTQSPTHLIKTRGQQVTLRCSPKSGHDTVSWYQQALGQGPQFIFQYYEEEERQRGNFPDRFSGHQFPNYSSELNVNALLLGDSALYLCASSLTSYQPQHFGDGTRLSIL.

The CDR3 DNA follows: TGTGCCAGCAGCCAAGATGCCGCTAGCTCCTACGAGCAGTACTTC. It yields the protein CASSQDAASSYEQYF. This rearrangement joins TRBV4-2 to TRBJ2-7; D gene ambiguous. The CDR3 is 15 residues long. V dropped 0 bases and J dropped 0 bases, with 9 bases sitting between them. From germline, CDR1 is LGHNA and CDR2 YNFKEQ.

This rearrangement joins TRBV6-5 to TRBJ2-3; no reliable D call. The germline V gene has CDR1 MNHEY and CDR2 SVGAGI. V was shortened by 1 base and J by 1 base, with 12 bases between the two germline ends. This CDR3 region has 16 residues. The CDR3 is CASSYLSVKGTDTQYF. CDR3 nucleotides: TGTGCCAGCAGTTACTTGTCCGTTAAGGGCACAGATACGCAGTATTTT.

The V gene is TRBV15, the J gene TRBJ2-7; D is undetermined. The germline V gene encodes CDR1 LNHNV and CDR2 YYDKDF (reference sequence). V was trimmed by 1 base and J by 2 bases, leaving 15 bases between them. CDR3 length: 16 amino acids. CDR3 DNA sequence: TGTGCCACCAGCAGAGTAGGCGGAACCCTTACCTACGAGCAGTACTTC. It yields the protein CATSRVGGTLTYEQYF.

The chain recombines TRBV6-1 with TRBJ1-5, with D possibly TRBD1 on 6 matching bases. Germline values: CDR1 MNHNS, CDR2 SASEGT. V lost 4 bases to trimming and J lost 2 bases, with 12 bases between them. The CDR3 is made up of 15 amino acids. The CDR3 DNA is TGTGCCAGCAGTGCCCTATGGACAGGCAATCAGCCCCAGCATTTT. Protein product: CASSALWTGNQPQHF.

DNA of the CDR3: TGTGCCAGCAGTTACTACGGTCTAGAAATTAACACTGAAGCTTTCTTT. Its protein product is CASSYYGLEINTEAFF. This rearrangement joins TRBV6-5 to TRBJ1-1; unclear D gene. V lost 1 base and J 2 bases, leaving 14 bases between the germline ends. The germline CDR1 and CDR2 sequences are MNHEY and SVGAGI. The CDR3 totals 16 residues.

The genes are TRBV30 and TRBJ1-1; TRBD1 is a possible D gene (5 bases). Germline lookup yields CDR1 GTSNPN and CDR2 SVGIG (reference sequence). This CDR3 is built from 13 residues. Trimming stripped 1 base from V and 1 base from J, with 7 bases between. CDR3 amino acids: CAWSGDANTEAFF. CDR3 in DNA: TGTGCCTGGAGTGGGGACGCGAACACTGAAGCTTTCTTT.

The chain links TRBV4-3 to TRBJ1-1; D might be TRBD1 (6 bases). Germline CDR1 LGHNA, CDR2 YSLEER. The CDR3 extends over 16 amino acids. V was pared by 2 bases and J by 5 bases, with 18 bases between. CDR3 amino acids: CASSQTLGGRATEAFF. The DNA of the CDR3 is TGCGCCAGCAGCCAAACCCTTGGGGGCAGGGCAACTGAAGCTTTCTTT.

The rearrangement joins TRBV6-1 to TRBJ1-6; D unclear. The CDR3 consists of 13 residues. Trimming removed 11 bases at V and 9 bases at J, with 17 bases between. Germline CDR1 MNHNS, CDR2 SASEGT. The CDR3 loop is CALSPGVFSPLHF. The CDR3 DNA sequence: TGTGCCTTAAGCCCAGGTGTCTTTTCACCCCTCCACTTT.

The CDR3 loop reads CAWGRTGSYGYTF. The CDR3 DNA reads as TGTGCCTGGGGGAGGACAGGGAGCTATGGCTACACCTTC. The chain recombines TRBV30 with TRBJ1-2; 8 nucleotides agree with TRBD1. The ends lost 5 bases at V and 4 bases at J; junction bases unmatched: 6. The CDR3 runs 13 residues. Germline lookup yields CDR1 GTSNPN and CDR2 SVGIG (reference sequence). The complete variable domain, with remaining parts taken from reference TRBV30 and TRBJ1-2, reads SQTIHQWPATLVQPVGSPLSLECTVEGTSNPNLYWYRQAAGRGLQLLFYSVGIGQISSEVPQNLSASRPQDRQFILSSKKLLLSDSGFYLCAWGRTGSYGYTFGSGTRLTVV.

The chain has TRBV2 and TRBJ1-4; D gene ambiguous. The CDR3 extends over 13 amino acids. The germline gives CDR1 SNHLY, CDR2 FYNNEI. Between the trimmed V and J ends, which lost 6 bases and 2 bases, there was a span of 7 bases. The DNA for the CDR3 is TGTGCCAGCAGAGGGTATACTAATGAAAAACTGTTTTTT. It yields the protein CASRGYTNEKLFF.

This chain links TRBV4-1 with TRBJ2-3; the D is unclear. The germline CDR1 and CDR2 sequences are MGHRA and YSYEKL. V was trimmed by 5 bases and J by 3 bases, leaving 12 bases between them. The CDR3 totals 14 residues. For the CDR3, the DNA is TGCGCCAGCAGCATAGAAGGGTGGACAGATACGCAGTATTTT. This encodes CASSIEGWTDTQYF.